This T cell receptor (beta chain) was observed in a study of PD-1 blockade in classical Hodgkin lymphoma. Described time point: newly diagnosed, previously untreated cHL patient sample. Magnetic negative selection purified CD4+ T cells from thawed PBMCs. Sequenced by immunoSEQ multiplex PCR; TCRdb stores in-frame clones only, minus some. The data contain just over 15,000 clones, 85% to 90% of them singletons. To note about this clone: One end of the junction does not line up with germline, which may come from a read error.

The receptor was isolated from a human donor with classical Hodgkin lymphoma. Material for sequencing was CD4+ T cells from blood.

The CDR3 DNA sequence: TGTGCCAGCGGTGACCGGGGACAGTTGAACACTGAAGCTTTCTTT. This encodes CASGDRGQLNTEAFF. The gene calls are TRBV25-1 and TRBJ1-1; 7 bases align to TRBD1. There are 15 residues in the CDR3. Germline V gene data show CDR1 as MGHDK and CDR2 as SYGVNS.